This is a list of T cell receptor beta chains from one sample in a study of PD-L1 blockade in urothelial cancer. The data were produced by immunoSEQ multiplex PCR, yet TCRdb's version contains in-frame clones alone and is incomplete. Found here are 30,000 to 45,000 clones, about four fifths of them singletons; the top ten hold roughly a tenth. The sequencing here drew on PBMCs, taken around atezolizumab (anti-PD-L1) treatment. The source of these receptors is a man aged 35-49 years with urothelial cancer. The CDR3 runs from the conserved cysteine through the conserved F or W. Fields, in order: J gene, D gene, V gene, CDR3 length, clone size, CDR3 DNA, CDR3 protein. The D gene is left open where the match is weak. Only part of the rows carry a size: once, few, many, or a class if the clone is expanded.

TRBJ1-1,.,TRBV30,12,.,TGTGCCTGGAGTCAATTGAACACTGAAGCTTTCTTT,CAWSQLNTEAFF
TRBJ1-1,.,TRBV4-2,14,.,TGTGCCAGCAGGCAGGGGATTTTGAACACTGAAGCTTTCTTT,CASRQGILNTEAFF
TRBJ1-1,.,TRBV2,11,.,TGTGCCAGCGGAGGTCAATCTGAAGCTTTCTTT,CASGGQSEAFF
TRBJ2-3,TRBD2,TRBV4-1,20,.,TGCGCCAGCAGCCAGCGGGCTTCTAGCGGGAGGGCGTTGGTAACAGATACGCAGTATTTT,CASSQRASSGRALVTDTQYF
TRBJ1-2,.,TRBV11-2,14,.,TGTGCCAGCAGCTTAGACAGTGCTAACTATGGCTACACCTTC,CASSLDSANYGYTF
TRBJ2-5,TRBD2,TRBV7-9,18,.,TGTGCCAGCACCTCAATGCGACCGCGGGAGGGTCTTGGGGGGACCCAGTACTTC,CASTSMRPREGLGGTQYF
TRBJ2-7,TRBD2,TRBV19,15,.,TGTGCCAGTAGTCGGGGGTCTAGCGGGATTTACGAGCAGTACTTC,CASSRGSSGIYEQYF
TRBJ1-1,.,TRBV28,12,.,TGTGCCAGCAGAAGTGACACTCCTCAAGCTTTCTTT,CASRSDTPQAFF
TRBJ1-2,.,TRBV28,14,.,TGTGCCAGCAGTCCCCCTACAGCTAACTATGGCTACACCTTC,CASSPPTANYGYTF
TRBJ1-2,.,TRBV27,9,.,TGTGCCAGGCGATCCGGCTACACCTTC,CARRSGYTF
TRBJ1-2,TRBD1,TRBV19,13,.,TGTGCCAGTAGCAGGGGACAGGGCTATGGCTACACCTTC,CASSRGQGYGYTF
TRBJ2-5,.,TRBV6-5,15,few,TGTGCCAGCAGTTACTCGCGGCAGTCCCAAGAGACCCAGTACTTC,CASSYSRQSQETQYF
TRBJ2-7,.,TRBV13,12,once,TGTGCCAGCAGCTTCTCTCGTTACGAGCAGTACTTC,CASSFSRYEQYF
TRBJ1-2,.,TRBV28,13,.,TGTGCCAGCAGTTCCGCGGGCAACTATGGCTACACCTTC,CASSSAGNYGYTF
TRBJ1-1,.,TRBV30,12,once,TGTGCCTGGAGCCTCGGACAGACTGAAGCTTTCTTT,CAWSLGQTEAFF
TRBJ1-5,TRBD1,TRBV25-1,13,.,TGTGCCAGCAGGGGACAGGCAAATCAGCCCCAGCATTTT,CASRGQANQPQHF
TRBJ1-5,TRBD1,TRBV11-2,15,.,TGTGCCAGCAGCTCCGGGACAGGGGGCGAGAAGCCCCAGCATTTT,CASSSGTGGEKPQHF
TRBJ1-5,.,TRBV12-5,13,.,TGTGCTAGTGCGACAGCCCCAGGGCAGCCCCAGCATTTT,CASATAPGQPQHF
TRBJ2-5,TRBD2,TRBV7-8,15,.,TGTGCCAGCAGCTTCTCCGGGGAGGGATGGGGGACCCAGTACTTC,CASSFSGEGWGTQYF
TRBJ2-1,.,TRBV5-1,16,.,TGCGCCAGCAGCTGGGGGGGCGGGACGACAGACAATGAGCAGTTCTTC,CASSWGGGTTDNEQFF
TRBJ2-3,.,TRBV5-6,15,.,TGTGCCAGCAGCGTGGACTTTTTAGGCACAGATACGCAGTATTTT,CASSVDFLGTDTQYF
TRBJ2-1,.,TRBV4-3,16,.,TGCGCCAGCAGCCAAGACTCCTCCAGCTCCTACAATGAGCAGTTCTTC,CASSQDSSSSYNEQFF
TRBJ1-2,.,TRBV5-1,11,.,TGCGCCAGCAGCTTGGGGCAGGTGGTCACCTTC,CASSLGQVVTF
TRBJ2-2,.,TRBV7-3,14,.,TGTGCCAGCAGCTTAGTGGCGGTTTCCGGGGAGCTGTTTTTT,CASSLVAVSGELFF
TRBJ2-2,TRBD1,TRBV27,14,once,TGTGCCAGCAGTGGGACAGGGGGCCTCGGGGAGCTGTTTTTT,CASSGTGGLGELFF
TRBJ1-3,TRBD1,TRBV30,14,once,TGTGCCTGGAGCCAGACAGGGGCCGGAAACACCATATATTTT,CAWSQTGAGNTIYF
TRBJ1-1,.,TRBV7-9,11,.,TGTGCCAGCAGCTCAAACACTGAAGCTTTCTTT,CASSSNTEAFF
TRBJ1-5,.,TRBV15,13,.,TGTGCCACCAGCAGAGTCGGCGGTCAGCCCCAGCATTTT,CATSRVGGQPQHF
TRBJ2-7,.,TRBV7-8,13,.,TGTGCCAGCAGCTTTAAGGCGGACTACGAGCAGTACTTC,CASSFKADYEQYF
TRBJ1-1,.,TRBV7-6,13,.,TGTGCCAGCAGCCTCAGTGAGAACACTGAAGCTTTCTTT,CASSLSENTEAFF
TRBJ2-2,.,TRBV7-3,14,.,TGTGCCAGCAGCTTGGGACTGGGAACCGGGGAGCTGTTTTTT,CASSLGLGTGELFF
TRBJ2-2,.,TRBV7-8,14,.,TGTGCCAGCAGCTTTAACCGGTTGACCGGGGAGCTGTTTTTT,CASSFNRLTGELFF